This T cell receptor (beta chain) was retrieved from a study of T cell clonotyping in hematopoietic cell transplantation (dated by TCRdb to the early 2020s). For the wider study: A total of roughly 150 blood samples were collected in the study from 30 to 45 consecutive transplant recipients and their related donors. Recruitment of patients ran from 2015 to early 2017, and follow-up continued until late 2020 or until death.

The germline ends are 2 bases apart after V is trimmed by 3 bases and J by 0 bases. The CDR3 runs 12 residues from the cysteine to the phenylalanine. Only the CDR3 region is kept as DNA, spanning 36 bases read in frame from base 1. Based on the germline V gene, the CDR1 and CDR2 sequences are SGHRS and YFSETQ. For TCR beta sequencing, blood samples came from the related transplant donors. Nuclei Lysis Solution was used to extract genomic DNA from fresh or cryopreserved unfractionated peripheral blood mononuclear cells. TCR beta CDR3 regions were amplified from genomic DNA with the immunoSEQ assay, a bias-controlled multiplex PCR using V- and J-specific primers. A second PCR step added a proprietary barcode and Illumina adapter sequences to the CDR3 amplicons. An Illumina MiSeq instrument was used to sequence the CDR3 libraries. The published analysis was carried out like this. Export and quality control were done with immunoSEQ Analyzer 3.0, while downstream analyses used R Bioconductor and Immunarch. Only productive rearrangements in the normalized downsampled data set were used to calculate repertoire metrics. In the normalized cohort, clonotypes with more than 5 templates were defined as pathologically expanded. The Inverse Simpson Index served as the measure of repertoire diversity. To capture all clonotypes, the CMV-specificity analyses were run on the non-normalized data set. As stored in TCRdb, this immuneACCESS dataset retains in-frame rearrangements with V and J assigned. A fraction of the clones does not appear; measured against another copy, unresolved V genes explain less than half of the discrepancy, and the remainder lacks a known reason. Clone size and the V and J calls come from that table; the DNA yielded D and trimming. Counted in this sample were more than 65,000 clones; 90% to 95% of them appeared once. The top ten constitute roughly 1.7% of the sample.

As concerns this clone: The specificity of this receptor is unknown. Within one base of it there is no much larger clone, and no base qualities were kept.

The paper as a whole reports these results and caveats: The sample size was limited, and CD4 and CD8 repertoire contributions could not be separated because cells were not sorted. Inverse Simpson Index values from donors and from recipients before transplant predicted broader TCR repertoire diversity after transplant. After transplant, TCR diversity in recipients dropped, and pathologically expanded clonotypes climbed progressively between day 30 and day 180. Recipient repertoires showed only a small fraction of overlap with donor repertoires, and over 97% appeared de novo at the given depth.

Recombination connected TRBV5-1 to TRBJ2-3; the D gene is unclear. This TCR derives from a man in his forties or fifties in good health. Some clones in this sample may be carry-over from other donors' samples. The sample consisted of peripheral blood mononuclear cells. The nucleotides read TGCGCCAGCAGCTCTAGCACAGATACGCAGTATTTT. It codes for CASSSSTDTQYF.